The TCR beta chain described here comes from a study of cytomegalovirus exposure and HLA in healthy donors. Findings of the study overall: Later on, a genetic analysis was performed. It linked a missense variant in DCLRE1C with V- and J-gene trimming of TCR beta. It was around 160 TCR beta chains that were listed as cytomegalovirus-associated. For most TCR sequences rarity was the rule, although some public TCRs occurred in many donors.

With 60 Vbeta and 13 Jbeta primers, the PCR was carried out. TCRdb keeps only in-frame clones here, not all; method: immunoSEQ multiplex PCR. The top ten hold roughly 3.9% of the sample, which has 95,000 to 110,000 clones, over 70% seen once. For this clone: Antigen specificity is unknown. Other DNA sequences from this sample encode an identical CDR3 as well.

Germline CDR1 reads MDHEN; CDR2 reads SYDVKM. The CDR3 consists of 15 residues. Trimming left V 3 bases short and J 1 base short, with 11 bases between. The receptor was derived from a man aged 45-60 years in good health and CMV-seropositive. The material sequenced was PBMCs. The chain is built from TRBV28 and TRBJ2-3, with D tentatively TRBD2 (6 bases). CDR3 nucleotide sequence: TGTGCCAGCAGTTTCCCCCCGGGGGGCACAGATACGCAGTATTTT. The encoded protein is CASSFPPGGTDTQYF.